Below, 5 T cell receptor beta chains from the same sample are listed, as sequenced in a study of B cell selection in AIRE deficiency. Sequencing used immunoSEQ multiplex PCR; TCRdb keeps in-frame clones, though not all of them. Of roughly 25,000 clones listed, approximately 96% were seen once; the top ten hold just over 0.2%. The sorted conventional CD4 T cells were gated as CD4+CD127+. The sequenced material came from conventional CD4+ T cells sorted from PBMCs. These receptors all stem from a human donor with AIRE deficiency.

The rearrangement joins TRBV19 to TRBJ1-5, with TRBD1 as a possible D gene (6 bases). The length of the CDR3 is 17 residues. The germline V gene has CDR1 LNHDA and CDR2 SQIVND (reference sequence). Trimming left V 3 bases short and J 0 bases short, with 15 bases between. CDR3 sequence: CASSMAGVPSSNQPQHF. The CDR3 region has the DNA TGTGCCAGTAGTATGGCAGGGGTGCCTTCTAGCAATCAGCCCCAGCATTTT.

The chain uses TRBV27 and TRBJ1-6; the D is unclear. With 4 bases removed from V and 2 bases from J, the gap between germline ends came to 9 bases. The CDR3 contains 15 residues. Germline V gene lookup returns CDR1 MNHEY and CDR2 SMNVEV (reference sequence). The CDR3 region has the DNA TGTGCCAGCAGTTCCCGGGGTCCCTATAATTCACCCCTCCACTTT. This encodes CASSSRGPYNSPLHF.

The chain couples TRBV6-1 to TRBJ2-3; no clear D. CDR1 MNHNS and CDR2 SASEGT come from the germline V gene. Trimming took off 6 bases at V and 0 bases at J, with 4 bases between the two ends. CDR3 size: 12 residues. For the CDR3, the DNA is TGTGCCAGCAGCCTTAGCACAGATACGCAGTATTTT. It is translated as CASSLSTDTQYF.

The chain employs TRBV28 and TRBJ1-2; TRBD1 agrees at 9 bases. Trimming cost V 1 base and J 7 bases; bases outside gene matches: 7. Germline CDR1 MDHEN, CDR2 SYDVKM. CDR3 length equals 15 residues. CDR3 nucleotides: TGTGCCAGCAGTTTATCGGGACAGGGCTCTGGTGGCTACACCTTC. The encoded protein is CASSLSGQGSGGYTF.

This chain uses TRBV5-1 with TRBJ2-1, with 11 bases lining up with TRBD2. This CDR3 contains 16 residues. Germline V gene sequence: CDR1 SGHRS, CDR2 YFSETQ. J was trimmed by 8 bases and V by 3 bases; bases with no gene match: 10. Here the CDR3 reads CASSSEGTSGRDEQFF. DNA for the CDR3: TGCGCCAGCAGCTCGGAGGGGACTAGCGGTCGCGATGAGCAGTTCTTC.